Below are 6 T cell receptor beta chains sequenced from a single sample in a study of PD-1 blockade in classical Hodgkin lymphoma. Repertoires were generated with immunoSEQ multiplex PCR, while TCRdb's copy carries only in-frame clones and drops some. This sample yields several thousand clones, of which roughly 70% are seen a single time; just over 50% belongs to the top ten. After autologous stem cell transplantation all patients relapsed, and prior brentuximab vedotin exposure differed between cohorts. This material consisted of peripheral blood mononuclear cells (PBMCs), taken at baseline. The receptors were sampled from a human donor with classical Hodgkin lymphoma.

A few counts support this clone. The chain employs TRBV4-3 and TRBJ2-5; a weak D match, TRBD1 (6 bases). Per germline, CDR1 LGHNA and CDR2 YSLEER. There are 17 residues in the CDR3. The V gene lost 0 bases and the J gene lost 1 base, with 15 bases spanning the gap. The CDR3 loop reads CASSQDLNRVGQETQYF. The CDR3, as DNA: TGCGCCAGCAGCCAAGATCTAAACAGGGTCGGCCAAGAGACCCAGTACTTC.

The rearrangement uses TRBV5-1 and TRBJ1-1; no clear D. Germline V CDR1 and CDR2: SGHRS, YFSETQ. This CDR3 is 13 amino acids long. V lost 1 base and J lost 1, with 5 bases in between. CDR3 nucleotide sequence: TGCGCCAGCAGCTTGCAAGAGAACACTGAAGCTTTCTTT. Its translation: CASSLQENTEAFF.

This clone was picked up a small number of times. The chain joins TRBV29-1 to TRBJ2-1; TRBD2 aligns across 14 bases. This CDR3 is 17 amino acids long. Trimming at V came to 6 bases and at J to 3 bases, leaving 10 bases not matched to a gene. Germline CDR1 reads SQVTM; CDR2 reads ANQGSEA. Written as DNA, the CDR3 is TGCAGCGTAGAGGGACTAGCGGGAGCGGATCTCTACAATGAGCAGTTCTTC. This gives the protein CSVEGLAGADLYNEQFF.

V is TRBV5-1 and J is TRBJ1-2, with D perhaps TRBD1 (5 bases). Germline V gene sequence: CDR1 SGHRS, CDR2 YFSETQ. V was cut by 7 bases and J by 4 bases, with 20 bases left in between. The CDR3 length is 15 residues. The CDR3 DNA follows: TGCGCCAGCCGATTAAACGGGACTAAGGGCTATGGCTACACCTTC. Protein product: CASRLNGTKGYGYTF.

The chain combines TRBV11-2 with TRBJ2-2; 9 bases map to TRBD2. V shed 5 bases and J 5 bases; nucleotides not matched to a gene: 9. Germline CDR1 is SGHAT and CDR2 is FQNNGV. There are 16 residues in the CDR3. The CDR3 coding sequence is TGTGCCAGCAGCCTCGGGGGACTAGCTGGGACCGGGGAGCTGTTTTTT. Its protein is CASSLGGLAGTGELFF.

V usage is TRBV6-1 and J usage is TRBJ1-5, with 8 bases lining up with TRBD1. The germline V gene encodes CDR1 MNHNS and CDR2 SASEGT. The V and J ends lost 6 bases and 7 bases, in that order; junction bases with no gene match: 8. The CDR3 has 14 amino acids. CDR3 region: CASRGQDLRQPQHF. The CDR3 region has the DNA TGTGCCAGCAGGGGACAGGACCTTCGGCAGCCCCAGCATTTT.